What follows are 23 T cell receptor beta chains derived from one specimen sequenced in a study of metastatic and nonmetastatic thyroid tumors. All patients reached thyroid surgery having received no treatment beforehand. Through MiXCR, TCRdb re-clonotyped the PCR reads. The table shows some 28,000 clones, with less than 25% occurring only once. Sequencing used blood. These receptors came from a female donor with papillary thyroid cancer or a benign thyroid nodule (not recorded which). Some clones in this sample may be carry-over from other donors' samples.

The chain is built from TRBV30 and TRBJ1-2; no firm D call. This CDR3 contains 14 residues. V lost 4 bases to trimming and J lost 12 bases, with 24 bases between them. CDR1 and CDR2 from the germline V gene are GTSNPN and SVGIG (reference sequence). The CDR3 nucleotides read TGTGCCTGGATGGGTCGTGACTGGAGGGTCGGCCACACCTTC. Its protein product is CAWMGRDWRVGHTF.

By its share, this clone is medium-sized. J is TRBJ1-3 and V is TRBV6-1, with D uncertain. With 7 bases removed from V and 0 bases from J, the gap between germline ends came to 7 bases. This CDR3 comprises 13 residues. In germline, CDR1 is MNHNS, CDR2 SASEGT. CDR3 region: CASTKNSGNTIYF. CDR3 DNA sequence: TGTGCCAGCACCAAAAACTCTGGAAACACCATATATTTT.

This clone was detected many times. The CDR3 is CASSPGLSSYNEQFF. The CDR3 region has the DNA TGTGCCAGCAGCCCGGGGCTTAGCTCCTACAATGAGCAGTTCTTC. V and J are TRBV7-8 and TRBJ2-1; D assignment may be TRBD1 or TRBD2 (5 bases each). V was pared by 5 bases and J by 0 bases, with 11 bases between. This CDR3 region has 15 residues. CDR1 and CDR2 from the germline V gene are SGHVS and FQNEAQ.

This chain joins TRBV18 and TRBJ1-2; D may be TRBD1 (5 bases). There are 15 residues in the CDR3. The V end lost 3 bases, the J end lost 7 bases, and 18 bases lay between the germline ends. Germline V gene sequence: CDR1 KGHSH, CDR2 LQKENI. CDR3 nucleotides: TGTGCCAGCTCACCCGGGACCGGGAGGTCGCGTGGCTACACCTTC. This gives the protein CASSPGTGRSRGYTF.

This chain links TRBV19 with TRBJ2-3; TRBD2 might be the D (6 bases). V was pared by 6 bases and J by 2 bases, with 15 bases between. Germline-derived CDR1 and CDR2 are LNHDA and SQIVND (reference sequence). The CDR3 totals 15 residues. CDR3 coding DNA: TGTGCCAGTAGCGGGAGTGCTCAAATCACAGATACGCAGTATTTT. As protein: CASSGSAQITDTQYF.

The chain employs TRBV20-1 and TRBJ1-5; 7 positions match TRBD1. The CDR3 runs 14 residues. CDR1 is DFQATT, CDR2 SNEGSKA, per germline (reference sequence). Trimming removed 6 bases from V and 6 bases from J; junction bases left unmatched: 11. The CDR3 DNA reads as TGCAGTGCCTCCCAAGGGGGCGAGACTCAGCCCCAGCATTTT. It yields the protein CSASQGGETQPQHF.

By share, this clone counts as medium-sized (0.01 to 0.1%). The rearrangement uses TRBV18 and TRBJ2-7, with a tentative D call TRBD1 (7 bases). Trimming took 0 bases from V and 3 from J, leaving 12 bases between them. The CDR3 sequence is 15 residues long. Germline loops: CDR1 KGHSH, CDR2 LQKENI. The CDR3 DNA is TGTGCCAGCTCACCACCGGTCAGGGGGGACTACGAGCAGTACTTC. The encoded protein is CASSPPVRGDYEQYF.

This clone was seen many times. The chain combines TRBV7-9 with TRBJ2-5; 8 bases are shared with TRBD2. V shed 5 bases and J 5 bases; nucleotides not matched to a gene: 10. Germline V CDR1 and CDR2: SEHNR, FQNEAQ (reference sequence). This CDR3 has 15 amino acids. As DNA, the CDR3 is TGTGCCAGCAGCCTACGTCCGGGGGGGCTGGAGACCCAGTACTTC. Translating gives CASSLRPGGLETQYF.

The table lists this clone with many counts. This CDR3 is CASSAGLAGGGYEQYF. The CDR3 DNA sequence: TGTGCCAGTAGTGCGGGACTAGCGGGAGGAGGCTACGAGCAGTACTTC. The chain has TRBV19 and TRBJ2-7; 15 bases line up with TRBD2. The CDR3 length is 16 residues. V was pared by 5 bases and J by 3 bases, with 5 bases of the junction left unmatched. In germline, CDR1 is LNHDA, CDR2 SQIVND (reference sequence).

At least ten counts were recorded for this clone. The chain couples TRBV6-5 to TRBJ1-1; D is perhaps TRBD1 (6 bases). The germline CDR1 and CDR2 sequences are MNHEY and SVGAGI. The CDR3 extends over 19 amino acids. V lost 0 bases and J 2 bases, leaving 22 bases between the germline ends. As DNA, the CDR3 is TGTGCCAGCAGTTACTCGATTTTACAGGGCACTGTAGGTAACACTGAAGCTTTCTTT. Its protein product is CASSYSILQGTVGNTEAFF.

In this sample, this clone turned up many times. The genes are TRBV19 and TRBJ2-5, with TRBD2 matching over 12 bases. CDR3 length: 17 residues. V lost 5 bases and J lost 5; bases outside the gene matches: 12. The germline CDR1 and CDR2 sequences are LNHDA and SQIVND (reference sequence). DNA of the CDR3: TGTGCCAGTAGTCCGAGGACTAGCGGGGCCTATGGGGAGACCCAGTACTTC. Protein product: CASSPRTSGAYGETQYF.

The V call is TRBV19, the J call TRBJ1-2; 7 bases are a match to TRBD1. This CDR3 spans 13 amino acids. Trimming took 7 bases from V and 7 from J; bases not matched to a gene: 9. The germline CDR1 and CDR2 sequences are LNHDA and SQIVND (reference sequence). The CDR3 region has the DNA TGTGCCAGTATGCTCACAGGGGCGGCTGGCTACACCTTC. Its protein product is CASMLTGAAGYTF.

By share, this clone ranks as medium-sized. The rearrangement joins TRBV27 to TRBJ2-7; D remains unclear. CDR3 length: 11 amino acids. V lost 5 bases, J lost 2 bases, and 4 bases lay in between. Germline CDR1 MNHEY, CDR2 SMNVEV (reference sequence). This CDR3 reads CASSPTYEQYF. CDR3 bases: TGTGCCAGCAGTCCCACCTACGAGCAGTACTTC.

Ten or more counts support this clone. This chain links TRBV14 with TRBJ2-1; D call uncertain. The germline CDR1 and CDR2 sequences are SGHDN and FVKESK. V shed 4 bases and J shed 5 bases, with 6 bases lying between them. The CDR3 spans 12 residues. The CDR3, as DNA: TGTGCCAGCAGCCCCACTCACAATGAGCAGTTCTTC. It translates to CASSPTHNEQFF.

To note about this clone: A junction end diverges from the germline sequence, so it may reflect a read error. CDR3 nucleotides: TGTGCCAGCAGGCAAGAACGGTCGGTCTCCTACGAGCAGGACTTC. This gives the protein CASRQERSVSYEQDF. The rearrangement links TRBV14 to TRBJ2-7; D is undetermined. The CDR3 has 15 residues. Germline V lookup: CDR1 SGHDN, CDR2 FVKESK. The full variable domain, in which reference TRBV14 and TRBJ2-7 provide the parts outside the CDR3, is EAGVTQFPSHSVIEKGQTVTLRCDPISGHDNLYWYRRVMGKEIKFLLHFVKESKQDESGMPNNRFLAERTGGTYSTLKVQPAELEDSGVYFCASRQERSVSYEQDFGPGTRLTVT.

There are many counts of this clone. The gene calls are TRBV7-3 and TRBJ2-2, with 8 bases lining up with TRBD2. CDR1 is SGHTA and CDR2 is FQGTGA in the germline V gene. The CDR3 sequence is 16 residues long. V lost 6 bases, J lost 5 bases, and 11 bases stayed unmatched. The CDR3 coding sequence is TGTGCCAGCAGTCCTCGCGGGGGGCAGAGAACCGGGGAGCTGTTTTTT. This translates into CASSPRGGQRTGELFF. Using reference TRBV7-3 and TRBJ2-2 for the parts outside the CDR3, the full variable domain is GAGVSQTPSNKVTEKGKYVELRCDPISGHTALYWYRQSLGQGPEFLIYFQGTGAADDSGLPNDRFFAVRPEGSVSTLKIQRTERGDSAVYLCASSPRGGQRTGELFFGEGSRLTVL.

This clone was detected ten times or more. The chain combines TRBV28 with TRBJ1-1; D may be TRBD1 (5 bases). The CDR3 spans 14 residues. The V and J ends lost 6 bases and 1 base respectively, with 12 bases between them. Germline V gene data show CDR1 as MDHEN and CDR2 as SYDVKM. CDR3 in amino acids: CASRSHGQNTEAFF. In nucleotides, the CDR3 is TGTGCCAGCAGATCCCACGGACAGAACACTGAAGCTTTCTTT.

At least ten counts were recorded for this clone. The chain combines TRBV5-5 with TRBJ1-4, with a tentative D call TRBD1 (6 bases). V lost 4 bases, J lost 4 bases, and 17 bases lay in between. CDR1 SGHKS and CDR2 YYEKEE come from the germline V gene (reference sequence). CDR3 length: 16 amino acids. The CDR3: CASSGGRALNNEKLFF. As DNA, the CDR3 is TGTGCCAGCAGCGGGGGCAGGGCCTTAAATAATGAAAAACTGTTTTTT.

The chain has TRBV5-1 and TRBJ2-7; 7 nucleotides line up with TRBD2. The CDR3 sequence is 16 residues long. Germline V CDR1 and CDR2: SGHRS, YFSETQ. V shed 0 bases and J 5 bases; nucleotides not matched to a gene: 11. This chain's CDR3 is CASSLAPSGTRDEQYF. CDR3 DNA: TGCGCCAGCAGCTTGGCCCCTAGCGGCACACGGGACGAGCAGTACTTC. The full variable domain, rest sourced from reference TRBV5-1 and TRBJ2-7, is KAGVTQTPRYLIKTRGQQVTLSCSPISGHRSVSWYQQTPGQGLQFLFEYFSETQRNKGNFPGRFSGRQFSNSRSEMNVSTLELGDSALYLCASSLAPSGTRDEQYFGPGTRLTVT.

In regard to this clone: Since no conserved phenylalanine or tryptophan closes the CDR3, a read error is the likely cause. The DNA is left out, because the CDR3 cannot be placed on it with certainty; the CDR3 is given as TCRdb lists it. This chain joins TRBV27 and TRBJ1-5; the table's D call, TRBD1, was not checked against the DNA. The CDR3 is 15 amino acids long, termini counted. Germline CDR1 and CDR2: MNHEY and SMNVEV (reference sequence). CDR3 loop: CASSLTGISNQRHHC.

This clone was counted many times. The chain recombines TRBV29-1 with TRBJ1-3; the match to TRBD1 covers 10 bases. The V segment lost 4 bases and the J segment 2 bases; nucleotides outside the gene matches: 2. Germline lookup yields CDR1 SQVTM and CDR2 ANQGSEA. This CDR3 is 14 amino acids long. CDR3 DNA sequence: TGCAGCGTTGGGGACAGGGGCGCTGGAAACACCATATATTTT. Its protein is CSVGDRGAGNTIYF.

This clone showed up many times. CDR3 bases: TGTGCCGAGACTAGCGAAAACAATGAGCAGTTCTTC. The encoded protein is CAETSENNEQFF. The gene calls are TRBV30 and TRBJ2-1, with 8 bases identical to TRBD2. This CDR3 region has 12 residues. Per germline, CDR1 GTSNPN and CDR2 SVGIG (reference sequence). V shed 8 bases and J 5 bases; nucleotides not matched to a gene: 5.

V is TRBV25-1 and J is TRBJ2-7, with 7 bases that match TRBD1. Germline-derived CDR1 and CDR2 are MGHDK and SYGVNS. The ends lost 3 bases at V and 2 bases at J; junction bases unmatched: 4. The CDR3 is 14 amino acids. CDR3 loop: CASSDGQDTYEQYF. The CDR3 coding sequence is TGTGCCAGCAGTGATGGACAGGACACCTACGAGCAGTACTTC.